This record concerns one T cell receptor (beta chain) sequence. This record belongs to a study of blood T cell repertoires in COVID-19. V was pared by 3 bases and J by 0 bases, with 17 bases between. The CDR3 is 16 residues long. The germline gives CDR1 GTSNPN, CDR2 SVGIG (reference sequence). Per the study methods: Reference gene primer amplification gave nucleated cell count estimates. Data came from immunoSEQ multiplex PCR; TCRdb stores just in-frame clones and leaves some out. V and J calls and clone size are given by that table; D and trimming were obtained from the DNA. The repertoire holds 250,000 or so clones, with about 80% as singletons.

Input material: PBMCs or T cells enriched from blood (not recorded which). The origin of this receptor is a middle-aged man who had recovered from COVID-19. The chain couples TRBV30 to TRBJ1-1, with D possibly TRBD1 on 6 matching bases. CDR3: CAWRTRGGAMNTEAFF. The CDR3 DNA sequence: TGTGCCTGGAGAACCCGGGGGGGCGCAATGAACACTGAAGCTTTCTTT.